This T cell receptor beta chain was captured in a study of regulatory T cells in long-lasting Graves disease. The wider study: Antithyroid drug intake by newly diagnosed Graves' patients had lasted under 3 months.

Germline assignment: CDR1 SQVTM and CDR2 ANQGSEA. V was trimmed by 7 bases and J by 6 bases, leaving 13 bases between them. There are 12 residues in the CDR3. General study points: TRBV28, TRBJ1-2 and TRBJ2-5 were favored in persistent disease.

The time point here: newly diagnosed GD, antithyroid drugs for less than 3 months. There was RNA extracted from PBMCs, and the TCR library was made from it. Through Arm-PCR of CDR3 regions and iRepertoire HTBI primers, TCR beta libraries were built. TCRdb redid the calling of the multiplex PCR reads with MiXCR, one entry per CDR3 protein. The sample has almost 450,000 distinct CDR3 sequences, roughly 15% seen once. Only a few counts were recorded for this clonotype. The antigen remains undetermined. These data were also filed under a second study, of T cells in Graves' hyperthyroidism and ophthalmopathy. As that report states: The study used the HTBI primer set for a first-round RT-PCR of the TCR CDR3.

The chain has TRBV29-1 and TRBJ2-1; D not resolved. This sequence was found in a woman younger than 45 with Graves disease. The source material was peripheral blood mononuclear cells (PBMCs), sampled at new diagnosis, from a patient treated with antithyroid drugs. The CDR3 DNA follows: TGCAGCGCCCACTCGGGCGGCAATGAGCAGTTCTTC. Encoded protein: CSAHSGGNEQFF.